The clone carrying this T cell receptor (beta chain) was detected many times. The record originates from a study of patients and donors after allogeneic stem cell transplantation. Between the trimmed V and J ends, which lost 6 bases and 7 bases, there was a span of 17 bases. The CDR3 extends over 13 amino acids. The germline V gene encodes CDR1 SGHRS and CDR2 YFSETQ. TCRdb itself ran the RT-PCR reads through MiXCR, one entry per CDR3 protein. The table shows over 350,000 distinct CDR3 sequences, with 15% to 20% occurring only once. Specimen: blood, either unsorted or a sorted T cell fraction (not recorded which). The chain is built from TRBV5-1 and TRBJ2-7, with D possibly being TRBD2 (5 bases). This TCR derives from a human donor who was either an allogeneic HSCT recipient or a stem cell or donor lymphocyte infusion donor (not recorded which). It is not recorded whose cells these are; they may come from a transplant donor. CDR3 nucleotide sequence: TGCGCCAGCAAGGTTGGCGGGCCGGGAGAGCAGTACTTC. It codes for CASKVGGPGEQYF.